This T cell receptor (beta chain) was sequenced during a study of radiation and T cells in renal cell carcinoma. Some clones are missing from TCRdb's copy, which holds only in-frame ones; the method was immunoSEQ multiplex PCR. This sample has about 22,000 clones, with 40% to 55% found just once. The CDR3 runs 14 residues. Looked up from germline, CDR1 is MNHNS and CDR2 is SASEGT. The trim removed 7 bases at V and 3 bases at J, leaving 8 bases unmatched. As to treatment: 15 Gy SBRT to primary tumor, nephrectomy 4 weeks later. Nephrectomy followed 15 Gy stereotactic body radiation by 4 weeks. The source was tumor tissue, collected from a patient whose treatment included radiotherapy and nephrectomy. This receptor was taken from a woman between 45 and 60 years old with renal cell carcinoma. This sequence joins TRBV6-1 and TRBJ1-2; TRBD1 agrees at 7 bases. CDR3 sequence: CASKRQGLDYGYTF. The CDR3, as DNA: TGTGCCAGCAAGAGACAGGGATTGGACTATGGCTACACCTTC.